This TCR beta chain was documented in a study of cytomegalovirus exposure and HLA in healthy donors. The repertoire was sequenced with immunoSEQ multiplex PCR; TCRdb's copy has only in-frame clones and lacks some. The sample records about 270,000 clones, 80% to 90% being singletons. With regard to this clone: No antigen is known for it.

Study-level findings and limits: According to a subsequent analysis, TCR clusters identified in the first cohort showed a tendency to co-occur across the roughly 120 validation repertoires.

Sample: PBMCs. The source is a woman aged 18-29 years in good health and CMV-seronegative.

Here the CDR3 DNA reads TGTGCCAGCTCGCCGAATCGGGACAGCTCCTACGAGCAGTACTTC. Its protein product is CASSPNRDSSYEQYF. V gene TRBV18 combines with J gene TRBJ2-7, with TRBD1 identical over 7 bases. J was trimmed by 0 bases and V by 6 bases; bases with no gene match: 8. The CDR3 totals 15 residues. The germline V gene has CDR1 KGHSH and CDR2 LQKENI.